The next 26 T cell receptor beta chains were all read from a single sample in a study of T cells after yellow fever vaccination. TCRdb reanalysed the 5' RACE reads using MiXCR and keeps one entry per CDR3 protein. The table lists 500,000 to 650,000 distinct CDR3 sequences, roughly 12% of them singletons. Here the sequenced sample was PBMCs, taken on the day of the yellow fever booster vaccination. Receptors originate from a man aged 25 to 40 who received the YFV17D yellow fever vaccine.

The CDR3 loop reads CSVDRSRTGELFF. The CDR3 nucleotides read TGCAGCGTTGACAGGAGTCGGACCGGGGAGCTGTTTTTT. This sequence joins TRBV29-1 and TRBJ2-2; D is unresolved. There are 13 residues in the CDR3. Germline values: CDR1 SQVTM, CDR2 ANQGSEA. V was clipped by 3 bases and J by 5 bases, with 10 bases between them.

This clonotype was picked up a small number of times. V usage is TRBV28 and J usage is TRBJ2-7; D is ambiguous. The V end lost 5 bases, the J end lost 4 bases, and 9 bases lay between the germline ends. Germline V CDR1 and CDR2: MDHEN, SYDVKM. This CDR3 has 12 amino acids. CDR3 sequence reads: CASSVLRYEQYF. As DNA, the CDR3 is TGTGCCAGCAGTGTTCTGCGATACGAGCAGTACTTC.

V gene TRBV10-1 combines with J gene TRBJ2-1, with 8 bases that match TRBD1. The CDR3 runs to 13 residues. Germline values: CDR1 WNHNN, CDR2 SYGVQD (reference sequence). The J segment lost 15 bases and the V segment lost 2 bases, leaving 9 bases of the junction unmatched. CDR3 amino acids: CASSEPWTGTLFF. The CDR3 DNA sequence: TGCGCCAGCAGTGAGCCTTGGACAGGGACCCTGTTCTTC.

Ten or more counts support this clonotype. The chain uses TRBV7-9 and TRBJ2-5; no clear D. V was cut by 3 bases and J by 8 bases, with 16 bases left in between. CDR1 is SEHNR and CDR2 is FQNEAQ in the germline V gene (reference sequence). The CDR3 loop spans 14 amino acids. CDR3 protein: CASSFADDQDTQYF. The CDR3 bases are TGTGCCAGCAGCTTCGCGGACGACCAGGATACCCAGTACTTC.

The chain couples TRBV7-9 to TRBJ2-1; D unresolved. This CDR3 region has 13 residues. The V end lost 5 bases, the J end lost 13 bases, and 18 bases lay between the germline ends. Germline lookup yields CDR1 SEHNR and CDR2 FQNEAQ (reference sequence). DNA for the CDR3: TGTGCCAGCAGCCCCGCAGGTCTTTGGGGACAGTTCTTC. Translating it yields CASSPAGLWGQFF.

This clonotype came up a few times. The chain employs TRBV18 and TRBJ2-7, with 11 bases that match TRBD2. The junction had 3 bases not matched to a gene; V was cut back by 2 bases and J by 3 bases. The CDR3 totals 15 residues. Per germline, CDR1 KGHSH and CDR2 LQKENI. The CDR3 spells CASSPSLAGGYEQYF. The DNA for the CDR3 is TGTGCCAGCTCACCAAGCCTAGCGGGGGGCTACGAGCAGTACTTC.

This clonotype was seen only a few times. The genes are TRBV4-1 and TRBJ1-5; tentatively, D is TRBD1 (5 bases). CDR1 is MGHRA, CDR2 YSYEKL, per germline. This CDR3 contains 16 residues. Trimming left V 1 base short and J 3 bases short, with 13 bases between. Here the CDR3 reads CASSQGTKSYNQPQHF. CDR3 nucleotide sequence: TGCGCCAGCAGCCAAGGGACAAAAAGTTACAATCAGCCCCAGCATTTT.

V and J are TRBV2 and TRBJ2-1, with TRBD1 matching over 10 bases. The CDR3 runs 14 residues. The germline CDR1 and CDR2 sequences are SNHLY and FYNNEI. V lost 4 bases and J lost 8; bases outside the gene matches: 5. DNA of the CDR3: TGTGCCAGCAGTGGAGACAGGGGGCTAGATGAGCAGTTCTTC. As protein: CASSGDRGLDEQFF.

Note on this clonotype: The junction differs from germline at one of its ends, possibly a read error. The CDR3 loop reads CASSLQGGAGELFF. CDR3 sequence (DNA): TGTGCTAGCAGTCTTCAGGGGGGGGCCGGGGAGCTGTTTTTT. The chain recombines TRBV7-7 with TRBJ2-2, with D perhaps assigned TRBD1 or TRBD2 (7 bases each). The CDR3 runs 14 residues. CDR1 and CDR2 (germline): SSHAT, FNYEAQ (reference sequence).

In this sample, this clonotype turned up a few times. The chain links TRBV6-2 or TRBV6-3 to TRBJ2-7, with 10 nucleotides matching TRBD2. Germline loops: CDR1 MNHEY, CDR2 SVGEGT. The CDR3 extends over 16 amino acids. V lost 6 bases and J lost 3; bases outside the gene matches: 11. The CDR3 spells CASRSFGTSEDYEQYF. In DNA, the CDR3 is TGTGCCAGCAGAAGCTTCGGGACTAGCGAGGACTACGAGCAGTACTTC.

There are a few counts of this clonotype. The V call is TRBV6-5, the J call TRBJ2-3; the D is unclear. Trimming left V 0 bases short and J 6 bases short, with 13 bases between. CDR3 size: 15 residues. Germline V lookup: CDR1 MNHEY, CDR2 SVGAGI. This chain's CDR3 is CASSYSQPLIDTQYF. CDR3 sequence (DNA): TGTGCCAGCAGTTACTCGCAACCGCTGATCGATACGCAGTATTTT.

This clonotype was counted between two and nine times. CDR3 DNA: TGCGCCAGCAGCTTGGGGACGAACAACAATGAGCAGTTCTTC. Encoded protein: CASSLGTNNNEQFF. The chain uses TRBV5-1 and TRBJ2-1, with D unresolved. In germline, CDR1 is SGHRS, CDR2 YFSETQ. Trimming cost V 0 bases and J 5 bases, with 9 bases left between them. The CDR3 covers 14 residues.

This clonotype appeared a few times. The CDR3 region has the DNA TGCGCCAGCAGCTTGGACAGCGACATCTTAAACACTGAAGCTTTCTTT. Translated, it gives CASSLDSDILNTEAFF. J is TRBJ1-1 and V is TRBV5-1; unclear D gene. CDR3 length: 16 amino acids. Trimming took off 0 bases at V and 2 bases at J, with 14 bases between the two ends. Germline CDR1 reads SGHRS; CDR2 reads YFSETQ. Full variable domain (outside the CDR3, taken from reference TRBV5-1 and TRBJ1-1): KAGVTQTPRYLIKTRGQQVTLSCSPISGHRSVSWYQQTPGQGLQFLFEYFSETQRNKGNFPGRFSGRQFSNSRSEMNVSTLELGDSALYLCASSLDSDILNTEAFFGQGTRLTVV.

This clonotype was seen a few times. The chain employs TRBV9 and TRBJ2-2; D is uncertain. Per germline, CDR1 SGDLS and CDR2 YYNGEE. Deletions cut 0 bases from V and 4 bases from J, with 16 bases between. The CDR3 covers 17 residues. CDR3 coding DNA: TGTGCCAGCAGCGTAGGCTCGGCCCTGGGTGTCACCGGGGAGCTGTTTTTT. Amino acid sequence: CASSVGSALGVTGELFF.

This clonotype was counted at least ten times. The genes are TRBV7-9 and TRBJ2-1; D is unclear. The CDR3 is 13 residues long. CDR1 and CDR2 from the germline V gene are SEHNR and FQNEAQ (reference sequence). Trimming stripped 0 bases from V and 8 bases from J, with 8 bases between. The CDR3 region has the DNA TGTGCCAGCAGCTTAGCGGGCGTAGATGAGCAGTTCTTC. Protein: CASSLAGVDEQFF.

This clonotype has more than one count but fewer than ten. Here the CDR3 DNA reads TGTGCCAGCAGCAGCGGGACAATCCACGGCTACACCTTC. Residues: CASSSGTIHGYTF. The rearrangement joins TRBV12-3 or TRBV12-4 to TRBJ1-2, with D possibly being TRBD1 (6 bases). V was shortened by 6 bases and J by 8 bases, with 16 bases between the two germline ends. The CDR3 totals 13 residues.

The V and J genes are TRBV7-2 and TRBJ2-3, with D tentatively TRBD1 (5 bases). From germline, CDR1 is SGHTA and CDR2 FQGNSA. The V gene lost 5 bases and the J gene lost 0 bases, with 18 bases spanning the gap. The CDR3 totals 17 residues. The DNA for the CDR3 is TGTGCCAGCAGCCGAGGTGTTCAGGGAAGGAGCACAGATACGCAGTATTTT. It specifies CASSRGVQGRSTDTQYF.

This clonotype has only a few counts. The chain is built from TRBV6-1 and TRBJ2-5, with 10 nucleotides matching TRBD2. This CDR3 comprises 16 residues. V gave up 0 bases and J gave up 3 bases; unmatched junction bases: 4. Germline V gives CDR1 MNHNS, CDR2 SASEGT. The CDR3 region is CASSEAVGTSEETQYF. The CDR3 DNA follows: TGTGCCAGCAGTGAAGCGGTCGGGACTAGCGAAGAGACCCAGTACTTC.

This clonotype was found many times. This rearrangement joins TRBV21-1 to TRBJ2-7; the table assigns TRBD1, which was not confirmed against the DNA. TRBV21-1 is designated a pseudogene. The CDR3 is made up of 15 amino acids. CDR3 residues: CASSNGRQGAYEQYF. In DNA, the CDR3 is TGTGCCAGCAGCAATGGTCGACAGGGAGCCTACGAGCAGTACTTC.

The sample holds a few counts of this clonotype. The chain links TRBV5-1 to TRBJ2-1; D may be TRBD2 (6 bases). Trimming removed 1 base from V and 2 bases from J, with 10 bases in between. This CDR3 has 15 amino acids. The V gene's germline CDR1 is SGHRS and CDR2 YFSETQ. The CDR3 DNA sequence: TGCGCCAGCAGCTTGAGCGCGGGACCCTACAATGAGCAGTTCTTC. As protein: CASSLSAGPYNEQFF. Filled out from reference TRBV5-1 and TRBJ2-1, the complete variable domain reads KAGVTQTPRYLIKTRGQQVTLSCSPISGHRSVSWYQQTPGQGLQFLFEYFSETQRNKGNFPGRFSGRQFSNSRSEMNVSTLELGDSALYLCASSLSAGPYNEQFFGPGTRLTVL.

This clonotype was seen more than once but under ten times. The rearrangement links TRBV5-1 to TRBJ1-2; D is unresolved. V was clipped by 5 bases and J by 2 bases, with 13 bases between them. CDR1 SGHRS and CDR2 YFSETQ come from the germline V gene. The length of the CDR3 is 14 residues. The CDR3 DNA is TGCGCCAGCAGGACCACTGACACGAACTATGGCTACACCTTC. Its translation is CASRTTDTNYGYTF.

This chain joins TRBV4-3 and TRBJ2-1, with 14 bases fitting TRBD2. The germline V gene has CDR1 LGHNA and CDR2 YSLEER. The junction had 1 base not matched to a gene; V was cut back by 0 bases and J by 12 bases. This CDR3 is 14 amino acids long. The CDR3 nucleotides read TGCGCCAGCAGCCAAGAGACTAGCGGGAGGGTGCAGTTCTTC. As protein: CASSQETSGRVQFF.

This clonotype has a handful of counts. V is TRBV14 and J is TRBJ2-4, with 7 nucleotides matching TRBD1. Trimming removed 0 bases from V and 0 bases from J; junction bases left unmatched: 11. Germline CDR1 is SGHDN and CDR2 is FVKESK. There are 19 residues in the CDR3. The CDR3 DNA is TGTGCCAGCAGCCAAGAGGTTGCAGGGGGAGCACTAGCCAAAAACATTCAGTACTTC. Translated, it gives CASSQEVAGGALAKNIQYF. The full variable domain, rest sourced from reference TRBV14 and TRBJ2-4, is EAGVTQFPSHSVIEKGQTVTLRCDPISGHDNLYWYRRVMGKEIKFLLHFVKESKQDESGMPNNRFLAERTGGTYSTLKVQPAELEDSGVYFCASSQEVAGGALAKNIQYFGAGTRLSVL.

The gene calls are TRBV20-1 and TRBJ1-2, with TRBD1 matching over 10 bases. Germline V CDR1 and CDR2: DFQATT, SNEGSKA (reference sequence). The trim removed 0 bases at V and 8 bases at J, leaving 6 bases unmatched. This CDR3 region has 14 residues. The CDR3 protein is CSARDGQGVEGYTF. The CDR3 DNA reads TGCAGTGCTAGAGATGGACAGGGGGTGGAGGGCTACACCTTC.

The chain links TRBV7-2 to TRBJ2-3; 10 positions agree with TRBD2. Germline values: CDR1 SGHTA, CDR2 FQGNSA. CDR3 length: 15 amino acids. The V segment lost 3 bases and the J segment 5 bases; nucleotides outside the gene matches: 5. The CDR3 nucleotides read TGTGCCAGCAGCTTCATAGCGGGAGGCCAAGATACGCAGTATTTT. This gives the protein CASSFIAGGQDTQYF.

This clonotype has just a few counts. The chain links TRBV27 to TRBJ1-4; no reliable D call. This CDR3 has 14 residues. CDR1 is MNHEY, CDR2 SMNVEV, per germline (reference sequence). Trimming pared 6 bases from V and 3 bases from J, leaving 11 bases between. The DNA for the CDR3 is TGTGCCAGCAGGCGGAACCCAGCTAATGAAAAACTGTTTTTT. Protein product: CASRRNPANEKLFF.